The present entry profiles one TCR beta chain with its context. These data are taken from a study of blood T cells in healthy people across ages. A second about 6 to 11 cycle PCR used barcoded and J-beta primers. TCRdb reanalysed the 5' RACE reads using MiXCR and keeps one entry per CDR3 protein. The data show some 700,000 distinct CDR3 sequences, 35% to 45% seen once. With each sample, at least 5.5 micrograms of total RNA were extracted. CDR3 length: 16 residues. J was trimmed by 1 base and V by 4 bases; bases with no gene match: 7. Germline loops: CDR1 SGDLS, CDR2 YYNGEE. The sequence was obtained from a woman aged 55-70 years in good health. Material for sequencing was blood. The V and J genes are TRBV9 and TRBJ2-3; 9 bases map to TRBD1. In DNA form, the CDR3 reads TGTGCCAGCAGCTCATTCCGGGACAGGGGCACAGATACGCAGTATTTT. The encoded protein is CASSSFRDRGTDTQYF. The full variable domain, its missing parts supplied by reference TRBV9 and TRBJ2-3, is DSGVTQTPKHLITATGQRVTLRCSPRSGDLSVYWYQQSLDQGLQFLIQYYNGEERAKGNILERFSAQQFPDLHSELNLSSLELGDSALYFCASSSFRDRGTDTQYFGPGTRLTVL.